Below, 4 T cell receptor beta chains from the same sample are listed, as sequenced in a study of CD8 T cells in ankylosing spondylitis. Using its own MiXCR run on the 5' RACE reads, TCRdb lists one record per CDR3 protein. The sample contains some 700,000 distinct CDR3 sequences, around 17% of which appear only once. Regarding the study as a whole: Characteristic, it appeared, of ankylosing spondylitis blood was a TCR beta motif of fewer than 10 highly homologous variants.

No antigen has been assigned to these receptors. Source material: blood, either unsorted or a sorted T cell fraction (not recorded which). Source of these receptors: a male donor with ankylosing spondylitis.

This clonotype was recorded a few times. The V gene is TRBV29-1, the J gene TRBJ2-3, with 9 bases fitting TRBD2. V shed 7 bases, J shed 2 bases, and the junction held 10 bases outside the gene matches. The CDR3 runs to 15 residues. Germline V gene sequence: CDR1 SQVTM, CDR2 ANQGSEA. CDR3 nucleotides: TGCAGCGCCCCCCCCAGCGGGAGGTTCACAGATACGCAGTATTTT. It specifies CSAPPSGRFTDTQYF.

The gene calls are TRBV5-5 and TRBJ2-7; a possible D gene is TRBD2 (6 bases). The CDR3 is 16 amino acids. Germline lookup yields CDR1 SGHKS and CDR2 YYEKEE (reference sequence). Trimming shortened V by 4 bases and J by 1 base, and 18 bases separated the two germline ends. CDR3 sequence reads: CASSAAGTEPSYEQYF. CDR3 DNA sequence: TGTGCCAGCAGCGCCGCGGGGACGGAACCTTCCTACGAGCAGTACTTC.

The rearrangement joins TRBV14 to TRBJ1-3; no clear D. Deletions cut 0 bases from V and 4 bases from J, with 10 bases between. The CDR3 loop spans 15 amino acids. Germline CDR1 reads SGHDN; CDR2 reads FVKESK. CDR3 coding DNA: TGTGCCAGCAGCCAAGATCGACCCGGCGGAAACACCATATATTTT. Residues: CASSQDRPGGNTIYF.

DNA of the CDR3: TGTGCCAGCAGGCGGACATTTACTAGCACAGATACGCAGTATTTT. This codes for CASRRTFTSTDTQYF. The chain recombines TRBV6-1 with TRBJ2-3; tentative D call: TRBD1 (5 bases). The CDR3 runs to 15 residues. Germline V gene lookup returns CDR1 MNHNS and CDR2 SASEGT. The V end was cut by 6 bases, the J end by 0 bases, with 13 bases between.